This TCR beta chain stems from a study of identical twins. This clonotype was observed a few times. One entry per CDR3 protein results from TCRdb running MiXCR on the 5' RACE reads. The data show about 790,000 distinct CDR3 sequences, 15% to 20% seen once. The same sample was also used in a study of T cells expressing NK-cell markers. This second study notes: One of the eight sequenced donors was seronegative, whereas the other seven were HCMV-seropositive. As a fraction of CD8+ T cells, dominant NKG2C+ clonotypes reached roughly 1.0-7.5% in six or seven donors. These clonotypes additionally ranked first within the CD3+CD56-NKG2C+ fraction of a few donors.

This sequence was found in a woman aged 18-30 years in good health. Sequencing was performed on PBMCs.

This CDR3 is CATSRDANEQFF. The CDR3 DNA reads TGTGCCACCAGCAGAGACGCCAATGAGCAGTTCTTC. The V gene is TRBV15, the J gene TRBJ2-1; D is undetermined. The V gene's germline CDR1 is LNHNV and CDR2 YYDKDF (reference sequence). The CDR3 spans 12 residues. Trimming left V 0 bases short and J 6 bases short, with 3 bases between.